These T cell receptor beta chains were read from a single sample in a study of cytomegalovirus exposure and HLA in healthy donors. Clones were read by immunoSEQ multiplex PCR, and TCRdb kept only the in-frame ones, dropping some. The top ten hold over 9.5% of the sample, which has tens of thousands of clones, 55% to 65% seen once. Input material: PBMCs. The receptor set was obtained from a human donor in good health. Both conserved end residues are part of each CDR3. The D gene is left open where the match is weak. Clone size, where shown, is once, few, many, or a class for clones that have expanded.

j_gene | v_gene | d_gene | abundance | CDR3aa | CDR3nt
TRBJ1-5 | TRBV6-1 | NA | few | CASSELFWRGGEDQPQHF | TGTGCCAGCAGTGAATTGTTCTGGCGGGGAGGGGAAGATCAGCCCCAGCATTTT
TRBJ2-7 | TRBV12-5 | NA | few | CASGPGGTGAYEQYF | TGTGCTAGTGGCCCCGGGGGGACAGGAGCCTACGAGCAGTACTTC
TRBJ2-5 | TRBV30 | NA | NA | CAWSVRRAETQYF | TGTGCCTGGAGTGTCCGGAGGGCGGAGACCCAGTACTTC
TRBJ1-1 | TRBV2 | NA | NA | CATNQVLNTEAFF | TGTGCCACCAACCAGGTCCTGAACACTGAAGCTTTCTTT
TRBJ2-7 | TRBV6-6 | NA | NA | CATQSKKLAYEQYF | TGTGCCACCCAATCAAAGAAACTAGCCTACGAGCAGTACTTC
TRBJ1-5 | TRBV21-1 | NA | NA | CASSERRPGGNNTLGNQPQHF | TGTGCCAGCAGCGAGCGGAGGCCCGGGGGGAACAATACCTTGGGCAATCAGCCCCAGCATTTT
TRBJ2-1 | TRBV10-2 | NA | NA | CASRGGRGFFNEQFF | TGCGCCAGCCGAGGTGGGCGGGGTTTTTTCAATGAGCAGTTCTTC
TRBJ1-2 | TRBV15 | TRBD1 | NA | CATSASGLGQGKRGYTF | TGTGCCACCAGCGCTTCTGGGCTCGGACAGGGGAAGCGAGGCTACACCTTC
TRBJ1-5 | TRBV6-5 | NA | NA | CASSYSWTANQPQHF | TGTGCCAGCAGTTACTCGTGGACAGCGAATCAGCCCCAGCATTTT
TRBJ2-7 | TRBV5-6 | TRBD1 | few | CASTRDRMAYEQYF | TGTGCCAGCACCCGGGACAGGATGGCCTACGAGCAGTACTTC
TRBJ1-1 | TRBV10-2 | NA | NA | CASSESTGYTEAFF | TGCGCCAGCAGTGAGTCGACAGGCTACACTGAAGCTTTCTTT
TRBJ2-3 | TRBV4-2 | TRBD2 | NA | CASSQDPPGLAEDTQYF | TGTGCCAGCAGCCAAGATCCCCCGGGCCTAGCGGAGGATACGCAGTATTTT
TRBJ2-7 | TRBV6-1 | NA | NA | CASSEVSSWYEQYF | TGTGCCAGCAGTGAAGTTAGTAGCTGGTACGAGCAGTACTTC
TRBJ1-5 | TRBV15 | TRBD1 | NA | CATSRVGGAFQPQHF | TGTGCCACCAGCAGAGTAGGGGGCGCGTTTCAGCCCCAGCATTTT
TRBJ1-5 | TRBV19 | TRBD1 | NA | CASSTGQGAGQPQHF | TGTGCCAGTAGTACTGGACAGGGGGCGGGTCAGCCCCAGCATTTT
TRBJ2-1 | TRBV18 | NA | NA | CASSPNGQGRKEQFF | TGTGCCAGCTCACCAAACGGTCAGGGAAGAAAGGAGCAGTTCTTC